The 20 T cell receptor beta chains below were found in one sample sequenced in a study of glioma-infiltrating T cells after dendritic cell vaccination. Sequenced by immunoSEQ multiplex PCR; TCRdb stores in-frame clones only, minus some. The table shows about 67,000 clones, with approximately 81% occurring only once. Sequencing used blood, obtained before dendritic cell vaccination. These receptors all come from a human donor with glioblastoma.

This chain joins TRBV4-1 and TRBJ2-7; D may be TRBD2 (5 bases). Germline assignment: CDR1 MGHRA and CDR2 YSYEKL. The germline V and J ends were trimmed by 3 bases and 7 bases, with 13 bases remaining between them. CDR3 length: 13 residues. The CDR3 coding sequence is TGCGCCAGCAGCCAGCTCGGGGTGGGGGAGCAGTACTTC. Residues: CASSQLGVGEQYF.

The rearrangement joins TRBV7-9 to TRBJ2-5; 10 bases are a match to TRBD2. The CDR3 is 17 residues long. V lost 2 bases to trimming and J lost 4 bases; unmatched junction nucleotides: 10. Germline values: CDR1 SEHNR, CDR2 FQNEAQ (reference sequence). CDR3 sequence: CASSLPSSGGSRETQYF. As DNA, the CDR3 is TGTGCCAGCAGCTTACCAAGTAGCGGGGGGAGTCGAGAGACCCAGTACTTC.

The chain carries TRBV7-2 and TRBJ1-3; D may be TRBD1 (6 bases). Looked up from germline, CDR1 is SGHTA and CDR2 is FQGNSA. V was shortened by 4 bases and J by 0 bases, with 13 bases between the two germline ends. The CDR3 loop spans 16 amino acids. In DNA, the CDR3 is TGTGCCAGCAGCTCCAGGGGCTCCAACTCTGGAAACACCATATATTTT. This gives the protein CASSSRGSNSGNTIYF.

This chain joins TRBV4-3 and TRBJ2-2, with TRBD2 as a possible D gene (6 bases). Germline-derived CDR1 and CDR2 are LGHNA and YSLEER. The ends were cut back, 0 bases at V and 8 bases at J, with 19 bases in the middle. CDR3 length: 17 residues. The CDR3 nucleotides read TGCGCCAGCAGCCAAGAATTAGCAGGAGGGGCAATTGGGGAGCTGTTTTTT. As protein: CASSQELAGGAIGELFF.

The V call is TRBV5-1, the J call TRBJ1-2; 9 bases map to TRBD1. Losses at the gene ends were 5 bases for V and 4 bases for J; bases not matched to a gene: 3. The V gene's germline CDR1 is SGHRS and CDR2 YFSETQ. The CDR3 covers 13 residues. CDR3 residues: CASRRTGAYGYTF. The CDR3 DNA reads as TGCGCCAGCAGGCGGACAGGGGCCTATGGCTACACCTTC.

This clone has a single count. The chain recombines TRBV10-3 with TRBJ1-1; 7 bases map to TRBD1. V lost 7 bases to trimming and J lost 3 bases; unmatched junction nucleotides: 5. CDR3 size: 13 residues. Germline V CDR1 and CDR2: ENHRY, SYGVKD. CDR3 loop: CAITTGWDTEAFF. DNA of the CDR3: TGTGCCATCACGACAGGGTGGGACACTGAAGCTTTCTTT.

The V and J genes are TRBV29-1 and TRBJ2-7; the D gene is possibly TRBD1 (6 bases). Per the germline V gene, CDR1 is SQVTM and CDR2 is ANQGSEA. Trimming left V 0 bases short and J 3 bases short, with 9 bases between. The CDR3 totals 13 residues. As DNA, the CDR3 is TGCAGCGTTGAAGAAACAGGGAACTACGAGCAGTACTTC. Protein product: CSVEETGNYEQYF.

The V call is TRBV2, the J call TRBJ1-1; maybe TRBD1 (6 bases). Trimming left V 0 bases short and J 7 bases short, with 21 bases between. Germline V lookup: CDR1 SNHLY, CDR2 FYNNEI. The CDR3 covers 17 residues. The CDR3 nucleotides read TGTGCCAGCAGTGAAGCTTATCGTTGGGGCCAGGGGAATGAAGCTTTCTTT. Amino acids: CASSEAYRWGQGNEAFF.

The V and J genes are TRBV29-1 and TRBJ1-4; 7 positions agree with TRBD1. The CDR3 contains 15 residues. CDR1 and CDR2 from the germline V gene are SQVTM and ANQGSEA. The ends lost 5 bases at V and 8 bases at J; junction bases unmatched: 14. For the CDR3, the DNA is TGCAGCGTTACCGAGGACAGGTCTAAGGGGGAAAAACTGTTTTTT. Its protein is CSVTEDRSKGEKLFF.

The chain couples TRBV4-1 to TRBJ1-4; 8 nucleotides line up with TRBD1. CDR1 is MGHRA and CDR2 is YSYEKL in the germline V gene. After removal of 5 bases from V and 1 base from J, the junction contained 6 bases not matched to a gene. The CDR3 has 16 amino acids. CDR3 protein: CASSNGQGLTNEKLFF. CDR3 nucleotides: TGCGCCAGCAGCAACGGACAGGGTTTAACTAATGAAAAACTGTTTTTT.

In its sample, this clone was seen a few times. This chain joins TRBV6-5 and TRBJ2-5; 10 bases are shared with TRBD1. CDR1 and CDR2 from the germline V gene are MNHEY and SVGAGI. This CDR3 region has 15 residues. With 5 bases clipped from V and 1 base from J, the junction kept 4 bases outside the gene matches. CDR3 in amino acids: CASSRRTGGQETQYF. CDR3 nucleotides: TGTGCCAGCAGTCGAAGGACAGGGGGCCAAGAGACCCAGTACTTC.

This clone appeared a few times. The chain recombines TRBV9 with TRBJ2-5; perhaps TRBD2 as D (6 bases). Germline assignment: CDR1 SGDLS and CDR2 YYNGEE. Trimming stripped 4 bases from V and 4 bases from J, with 20 bases between. The length of the CDR3 is 16 residues. The CDR3 DNA follows: TGTGCCAGCAGCCCCCCCTCCGATCCCGGGGGAGAGACCCAGTACTTC. Translating it yields CASSPPSDPGGETQYF.

This rearrangement joins TRBV2 to TRBJ1-2; tentative D call: TRBD1 (5 bases). There are 14 residues in the CDR3. Trimming pared 5 bases from V and 0 bases from J, leaving 10 bases between. Looked up from germline, CDR1 is SNHLY and CDR2 is FYNNEI. CDR3 protein: CASSRQPTNYGYTF. The CDR3 nucleotides are TGTGCCAGCAGTAGACAGCCAACTAACTATGGCTACACCTTC. Using reference TRBV2 and TRBJ1-2 for the parts outside the CDR3, the full variable domain is EPEVTQTPSHQVTQMGQEVILRCVPISNHLYFYWYRQILGQKVEFLVSFYNNEISEKSEIFDDQFSVERPDGSNFTLKIRSTKLEDSAMYFCASSRQPTNYGYTFGSGTRLTVV.

In nucleotides, the CDR3 is TGCGCCAGCAGCTCCTCTTTGTCCGGGGAGCTGTTTTTT. Translating it yields CASSSSLSGELFF. The V call is TRBV5-1, the J call TRBJ2-2; D gene unclear. Germline V gene data show CDR1 as SGHRS and CDR2 as YFSETQ. The CDR3 is 13 residues long. Trimming left V 3 bases short and J 6 bases short, with 9 bases between.

The chain recombines TRBV5-1 with TRBJ1-1; no firm D call. The CDR3 contains 16 residues. Per germline, CDR1 SGHRS and CDR2 YFSETQ. Trimming stripped 1 base from V and 3 bases from J, with 16 bases between. The CDR3 bases are TGCGCCAGCAGCTTGATCGAGGGAGGGTTTGACACTGAAGCTTTCTTT. Translating it yields CASSLIEGGFDTEAFF.

The rearrangement links TRBV7-3 to TRBJ1-2, with D uncertain. Germline V CDR1 and CDR2: SGHTA, FQGTGA. V was trimmed by 5 bases and J by 7 bases, leaving 14 bases between them. The CDR3 covers 13 residues. CDR3 region: CASSLDTGAGYTF. Written as DNA, the CDR3 is TGTGCCAGCAGCCTGGATACGGGTGCTGGCTACACCTTC.

The J gene is TRBJ2-3, the V gene TRBV4-2; the match to TRBD2 covers 7 bases. CDR1 LGHNA and CDR2 YNFKEQ come from the germline V gene. The CDR3 length is 16 residues. Trimming at V came to 4 bases and at J to 2 bases, leaving 9 bases not matched to a gene. CDR3 in DNA: TGTGCCAGCAGCCGCCGACTGGCGGGGGACACAGATACGCAGTATTTT. Residues: CASSRRLAGDTDTQYF.

The rearrangement joins TRBV6-1 to TRBJ1-4, with TRBD1 matching over 7 bases. The CDR3 is 14 amino acids. With 4 bases clipped from V and 11 bases from J, the junction kept 10 bases outside the gene matches. Germline V gives CDR1 MNHNS, CDR2 SASEGT. CDR3: CASSVDPQGLKLFF. CDR3 coding DNA: TGTGCCAGCAGTGTAGACCCACAGGGGCTGAAACTGTTTTTT.

The V gene is TRBV7-7, the J gene TRBJ2-5, with 9 bases that match TRBD1. The junction had 6 bases not matched to a gene; V was cut back by 2 bases and J by 5 bases. There are 15 residues in the CDR3. Germline CDR1 reads SSHAT; CDR2 reads FNYEAQ (reference sequence). CDR3 residues: CASSLWDRETETQYF. CDR3 DNA sequence: TGTGCCAGCAGCTTATGGGACAGGGAGACGGAGACCCAGTACTTC.

V usage is TRBV5-1 and J usage is TRBJ2-5, with D perhaps TRBD1 (6 bases). The germline CDR1 and CDR2 sequences are SGHRS and YFSETQ. V lost 2 bases, J lost 5 bases, and 19 bases lay in between. The CDR3 is 16 amino acids. The CDR3 DNA reads TGCGCCAGCAGCTTAGACGGACAGAGAGAGGGGGAGACCCAGTACTTC. Residues: CASSLDGQREGETQYF. Full variable domain (remainder filled in from reference TRBV5-1 and TRBJ2-5): KAGVTQTPRYLIKTRGQQVTLSCSPISGHRSVSWYQQTPGQGLQFLFEYFSETQRNKGNFPGRFSGRQFSNSRSEMNVSTLELGDSALYLCASSLDGQREGETQYFGPGTRLLVL.